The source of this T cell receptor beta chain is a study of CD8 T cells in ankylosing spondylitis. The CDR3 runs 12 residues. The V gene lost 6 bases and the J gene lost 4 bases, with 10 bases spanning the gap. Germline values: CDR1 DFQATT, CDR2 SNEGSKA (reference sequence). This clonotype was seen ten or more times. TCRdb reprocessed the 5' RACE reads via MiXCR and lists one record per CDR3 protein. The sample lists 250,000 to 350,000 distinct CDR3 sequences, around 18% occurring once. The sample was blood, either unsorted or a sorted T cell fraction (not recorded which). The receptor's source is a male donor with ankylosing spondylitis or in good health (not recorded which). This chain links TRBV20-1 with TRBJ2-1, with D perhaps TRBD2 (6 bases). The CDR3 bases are TGCAGTGCGAGGAGGGAGTACAATGAGCAGTTCTTC. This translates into CSARREYNEQFF.